Described below is a single T cell receptor (beta chain) sequence and its context. No antigen is known for it. Genomic DNA template from tumor biopsies or peripheral blood, about 600 ng to 6,500 ng input. The sample belongs to a study of T cells in tumors after PD-1 blockade. In the study overall: A subset received ongoing vismodegib 150 mg daily alongside anti-PD-1 therapy. General observations from the study: About 41% of tumor TCR clonotypes were also found in blood.

Germline V gene lookup returns CDR1 SNHLY and CDR2 FYNNEI. The CDR3 contains 12 residues. V gave up 6 bases and J gave up 2 bases, with 8 bases separating them. Profiled with immunoSEQ multiplex PCR; TCRdb holds only in-frame clones, not every one. The table has around 49,000 clones, roughly 80% seen once. The sequences come from PBMCs, collected before anti-PD-1 treatment. The clonotype comes from a human donor with basal cell carcinoma. This rearrangement joins TRBV2 to TRBJ2-7; D is unresolved. CDR3 loop: CASSGDPYEQYF. CDR3 sequence (DNA): TGTGCCAGCAGCGGAGATCCCTACGAGCAGTACTTC. The whole variable domain, filled in from reference TRBV2 and TRBJ2-7, reads EPEVTQTPSHQVTQMGQEVILRCVPISNHLYFYWYRQILGQKVEFLVSFYNNEISEKSEIFDDQFSVERPDGSNFTLKIRSTKLEDSAMYFCASSGDPYEQYFGPGTRLTVT.